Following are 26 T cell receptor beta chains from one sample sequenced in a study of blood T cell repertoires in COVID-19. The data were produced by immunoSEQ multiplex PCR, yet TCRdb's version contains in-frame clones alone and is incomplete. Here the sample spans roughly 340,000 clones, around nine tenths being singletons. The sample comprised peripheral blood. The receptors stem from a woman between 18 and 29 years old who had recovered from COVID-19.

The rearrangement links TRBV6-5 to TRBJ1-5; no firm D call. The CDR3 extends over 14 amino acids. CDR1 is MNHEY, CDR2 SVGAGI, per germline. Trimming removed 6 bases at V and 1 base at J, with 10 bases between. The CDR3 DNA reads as TGTGCCAGCAGCCGGAGTTGGAGCAATCAGCCCCAGCATTTT. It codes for CASSRSWSNQPQHF.

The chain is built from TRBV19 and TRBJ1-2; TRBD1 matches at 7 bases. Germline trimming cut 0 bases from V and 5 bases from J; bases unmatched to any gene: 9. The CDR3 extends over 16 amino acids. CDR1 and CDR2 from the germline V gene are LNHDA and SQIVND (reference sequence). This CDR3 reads CASSIDLGTAIYGYTF. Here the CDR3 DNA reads TGTGCCAGTAGTATAGATCTAGGGACAGCGATATATGGCTACACCTTC.

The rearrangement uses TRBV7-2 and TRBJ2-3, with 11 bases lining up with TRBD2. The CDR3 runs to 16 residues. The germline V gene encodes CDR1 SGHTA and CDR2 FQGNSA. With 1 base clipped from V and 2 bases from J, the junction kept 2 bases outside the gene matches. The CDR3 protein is CASSLVLAGDTDTQYF. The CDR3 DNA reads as TGTGCCAGCAGCTTAGTACTAGCGGGAGACACAGATACGCAGTATTTT.

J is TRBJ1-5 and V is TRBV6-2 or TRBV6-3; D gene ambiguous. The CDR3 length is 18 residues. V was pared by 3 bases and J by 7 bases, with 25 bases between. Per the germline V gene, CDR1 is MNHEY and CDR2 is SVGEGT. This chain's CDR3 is CASSYFGTGGRGEQPQHF. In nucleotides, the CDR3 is TGTGCCAGCAGTTATTTCGGTACTGGAGGGCGGGGTGAGCAGCCCCAGCATTTT.

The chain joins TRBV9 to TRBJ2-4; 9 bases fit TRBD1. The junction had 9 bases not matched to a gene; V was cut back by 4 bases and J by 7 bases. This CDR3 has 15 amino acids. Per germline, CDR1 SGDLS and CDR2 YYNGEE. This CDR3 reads CASSPISDRGNIQYF. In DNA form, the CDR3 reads TGTGCCAGCAGCCCAATCTCCGACAGGGGGAACATTCAGTACTTC. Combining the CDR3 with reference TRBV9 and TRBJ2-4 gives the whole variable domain DSGVTQTPKHLITATGQRVTLRCSPRSGDLSVYWYQQSLDQGLQFLIQYYNGEERAKGNILERFSAQQFPDLHSELNLSSLELGDSALYFCASSPISDRGNIQYFGAGTRLSVL.

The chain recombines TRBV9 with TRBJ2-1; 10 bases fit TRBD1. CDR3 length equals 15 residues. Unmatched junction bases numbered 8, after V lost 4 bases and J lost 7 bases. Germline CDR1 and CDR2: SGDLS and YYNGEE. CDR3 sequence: CASSPRQGAWNEQFF. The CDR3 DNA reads TGTGCCAGCAGCCCCCGACAGGGGGCTTGGAATGAGCAGTTCTTC.

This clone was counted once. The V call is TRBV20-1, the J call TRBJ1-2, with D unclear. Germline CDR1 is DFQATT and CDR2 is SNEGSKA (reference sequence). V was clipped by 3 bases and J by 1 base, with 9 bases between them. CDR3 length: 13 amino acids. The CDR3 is CSASEEVNYGYTF. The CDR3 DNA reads TGCAGTGCTAGTGAGGAGGTTAACTATGGCTACACCTTC.

CDR3 amino acids: CASSPRQAFSGNTIYF. In DNA form, the CDR3 reads TGTGCCAGCTCACCAAGGCAGGCCTTCTCTGGAAACACCATATATTTT. The gene calls are TRBV18 and TRBJ1-3; D is ambiguous. The CDR3 runs to 16 residues. Trimming removed 2 bases at V and 0 bases at J, with 11 bases between. In germline, CDR1 is KGHSH, CDR2 LQKENI.

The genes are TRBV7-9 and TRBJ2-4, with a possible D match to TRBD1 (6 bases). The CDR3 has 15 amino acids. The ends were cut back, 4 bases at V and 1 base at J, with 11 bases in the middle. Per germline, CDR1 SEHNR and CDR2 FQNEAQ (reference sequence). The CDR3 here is CASSSSRGAKNIQYF. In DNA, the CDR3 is TGTGCCAGCAGCTCGTCTAGGGGGGCCAAAAACATTCAGTACTTC.

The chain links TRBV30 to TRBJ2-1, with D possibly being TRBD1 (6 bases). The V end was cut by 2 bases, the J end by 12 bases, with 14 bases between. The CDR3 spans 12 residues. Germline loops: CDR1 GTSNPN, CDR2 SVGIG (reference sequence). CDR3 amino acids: CAWSISGEGQFF. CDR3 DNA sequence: TGTGCCTGGAGTATCTCAGGGGAAGGGCAGTTCTTC.

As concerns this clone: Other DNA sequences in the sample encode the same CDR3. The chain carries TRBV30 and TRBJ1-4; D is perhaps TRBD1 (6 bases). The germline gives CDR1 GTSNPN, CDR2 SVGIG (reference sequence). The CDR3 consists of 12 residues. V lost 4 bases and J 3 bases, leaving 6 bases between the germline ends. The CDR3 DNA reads TGTGCCTGGAAGGGGGCTAATGAAAAACTGTTTTTT. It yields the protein CAWKGANEKLFF.

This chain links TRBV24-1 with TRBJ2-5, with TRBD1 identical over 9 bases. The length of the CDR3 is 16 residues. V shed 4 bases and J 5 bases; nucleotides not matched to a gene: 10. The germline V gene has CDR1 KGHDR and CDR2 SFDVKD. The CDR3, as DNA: TGTGCCACCAGTGAGGCCGGGACAGGGATCGGGGAGACCCAGTACTTC. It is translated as CATSEAGTGIGETQYF.

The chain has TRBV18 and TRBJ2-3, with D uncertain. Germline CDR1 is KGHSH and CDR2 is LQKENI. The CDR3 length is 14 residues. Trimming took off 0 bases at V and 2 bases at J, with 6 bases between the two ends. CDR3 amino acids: CASSPPTITDTQYF. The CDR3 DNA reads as TGTGCCAGCTCACCACCCACTATCACAGATACGCAGTATTTT.

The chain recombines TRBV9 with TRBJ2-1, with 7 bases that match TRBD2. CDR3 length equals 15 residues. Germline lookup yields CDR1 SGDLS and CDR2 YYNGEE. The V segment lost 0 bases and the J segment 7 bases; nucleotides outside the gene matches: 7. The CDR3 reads CASSVDSQRGNEQFF. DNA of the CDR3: TGTGCCAGCAGCGTAGACTCGCAGCGGGGTAATGAGCAGTTCTTC.

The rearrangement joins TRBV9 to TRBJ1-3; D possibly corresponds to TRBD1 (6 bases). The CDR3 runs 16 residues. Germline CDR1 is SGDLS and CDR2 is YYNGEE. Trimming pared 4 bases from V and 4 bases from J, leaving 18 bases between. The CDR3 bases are TGTGCCAGCAGCTCCGACTCAGGGGTATCGGGAAACACCATATATTTT. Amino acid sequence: CASSSDSGVSGNTIYF.

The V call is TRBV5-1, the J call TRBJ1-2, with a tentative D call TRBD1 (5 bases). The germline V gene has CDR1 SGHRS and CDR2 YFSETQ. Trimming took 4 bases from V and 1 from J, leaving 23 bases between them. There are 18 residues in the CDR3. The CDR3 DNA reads TGCGCCAGCAGCCAGAACTTGGGATGGGGGGACGATAACTATGGCTACACCTTC. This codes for CASSQNLGWGDDNYGYTF.

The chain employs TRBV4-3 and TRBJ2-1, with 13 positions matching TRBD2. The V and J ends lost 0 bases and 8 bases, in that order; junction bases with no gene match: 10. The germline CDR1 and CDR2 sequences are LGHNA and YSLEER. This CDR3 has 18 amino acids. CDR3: CASSQDLGGTSGNDEQFF. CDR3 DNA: TGCGCCAGCAGCCAAGATCTGGGCGGGACTAGCGGGAATGATGAGCAGTTCTTC.

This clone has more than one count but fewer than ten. In nucleotides, the CDR3 is TGTGCCTGGAGTCCCGGGACAGGCCTAGGCTACACCTTC. It specifies CAWSPGTGLGYTF. The chain has TRBV30 and TRBJ1-2; 8 bases map to TRBD1. V was pared by 2 bases and J by 8 bases, with 7 bases of the junction left unmatched. CDR1 and CDR2 (germline): GTSNPN, SVGIG (reference sequence). The CDR3 loop spans 13 amino acids.

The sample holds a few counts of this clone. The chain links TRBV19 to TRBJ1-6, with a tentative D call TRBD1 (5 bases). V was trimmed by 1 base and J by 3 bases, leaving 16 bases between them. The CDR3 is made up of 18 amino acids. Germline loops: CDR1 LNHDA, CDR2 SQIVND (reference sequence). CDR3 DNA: TGTGCCAGTAGTATAGTCTTGGCAGGGCTGAACTATAATTCACCCCTCCACTTT. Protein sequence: CASSIVLAGLNYNSPLHF.

CDR3 DNA sequence: TGTGCTAGTGGCAACGGACAGACGAACACTGAAGCTTTCTTT. Translating it yields CASGNGQTNTEAFF. V gene TRBV12-5 combines with J gene TRBJ1-1, with D perhaps matching TRBD1 (6 bases). The CDR3 sequence is 14 residues long. V was clipped by 6 bases and J by 1 base, with 12 bases between them. Germline V CDR1 and CDR2: LGHNT, FRNRAP.

The CDR3 protein is CATSDHKLGGEQFF. The CDR3 DNA follows: TGTGCCACCAGTGACCATAAACTAGGGGGTGAGCAGTTCTTC. The gene calls are TRBV24-1 and TRBJ2-1, with a possible D match to TRBD1 (6 bases). The CDR3 consists of 14 residues. With 4 bases removed from V and 9 bases from J, the gap between germline ends came to 15 bases. Germline CDR1 KGHDR, CDR2 SFDVKD.

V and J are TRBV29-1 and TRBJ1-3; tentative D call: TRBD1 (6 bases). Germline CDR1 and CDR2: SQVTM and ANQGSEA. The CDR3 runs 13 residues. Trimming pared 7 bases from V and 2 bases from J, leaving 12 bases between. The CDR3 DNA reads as TGCAGCGCCGTCGACAGGACTGGAAACACCATATATTTT. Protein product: CSAVDRTGNTIYF.

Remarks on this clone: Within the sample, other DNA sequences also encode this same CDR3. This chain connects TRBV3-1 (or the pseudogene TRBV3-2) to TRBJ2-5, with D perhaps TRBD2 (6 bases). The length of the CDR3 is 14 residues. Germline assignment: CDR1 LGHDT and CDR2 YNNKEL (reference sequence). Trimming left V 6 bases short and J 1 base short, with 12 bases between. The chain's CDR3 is CASSHLASQETQYF. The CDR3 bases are TGTGCCAGCAGTCATCTAGCGTCCCAAGAGACCCAGTACTTC.

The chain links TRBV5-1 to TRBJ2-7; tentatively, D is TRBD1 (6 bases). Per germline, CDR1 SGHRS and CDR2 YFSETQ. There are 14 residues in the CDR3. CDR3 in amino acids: CASSSTGQQLDISV. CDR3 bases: TGCGCCAGCAGCTCGACAGGACAGCAACTCGATATTTCCGTC.

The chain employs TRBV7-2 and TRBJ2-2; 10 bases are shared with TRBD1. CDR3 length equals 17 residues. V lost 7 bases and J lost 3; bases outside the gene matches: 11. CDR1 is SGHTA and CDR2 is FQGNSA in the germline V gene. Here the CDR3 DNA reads TGTGCCAGCACCCACTACGGACAGGGGGTGCACACCGGGGAGCTGTTTTTT. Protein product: CASTHYGQGVHTGELFF. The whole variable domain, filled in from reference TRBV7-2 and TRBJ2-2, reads GAGVSQSPSNKVTEKGKDVELRCDPISGHTALYWYRQSLGQGLEFLIYFQGNSAPDKSGLPSDRFSAERTGGSVSTLTIQRTQQEDSAVYLCASTHYGQGVHTGELFFGEGSRLTVL.

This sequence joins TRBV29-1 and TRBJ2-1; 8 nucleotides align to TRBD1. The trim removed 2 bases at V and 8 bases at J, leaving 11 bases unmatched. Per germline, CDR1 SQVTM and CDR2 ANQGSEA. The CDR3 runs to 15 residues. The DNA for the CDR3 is TGCAGCGTTGAAAGCTCCGGGACAGGACTGGATGAGCAGTTCTTC. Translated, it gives CSVESSGTGLDEQFF.